The 23 T cell receptor beta chains reported below all come from one sample, sequenced in a study of T cell responses to AZD1222 COVID-19 vaccine. Here immunoSEQ multiplex PCR was the method, and the copy in TCRdb shows in-frame clones only, minus some. The sample yields more than 150,000 clones, roughly 94% seen once. Sequencing used peripheral blood, obtained 28 days after the second AZD1222 dose. These receptors originate from an adult who received the AZD1222 COVID-19 vaccine.

The count of this clone is one. V and J are TRBV3-1 (or the pseudogene TRBV3-2) and TRBJ1-5; D gene uncertain. Per germline, CDR1 LGHDT and CDR2 YNNKEL (reference sequence). V lost 1 base to trimming and J lost 3 bases, with 4 bases between them. The CDR3 extends over 13 amino acids. This CDR3 is CASSQGDNQPQHF. The CDR3 DNA sequence: TGTGCCAGCAGCCAAGGGGACAATCAGCCCCAGCATTTT.

This chain connects TRBV7-8 to TRBJ1-4; D is unclear. This CDR3 contains 16 residues. The V gene lost 1 base and the J gene lost 5 bases, with 14 bases spanning the gap. Germline lookup yields CDR1 SGHVS and CDR2 FQNEAQ. CDR3 bases: TGTGCCAGCAGCTTAGTATCAGAGATGGGAAATGAAAAACTGTTTTTT. Translation: CASSLVSEMGNEKLFF. Looking up the rest from reference TRBV7-8 and TRBJ1-4 gives the full variable domain: GAGVSQSPRYKVAKRGQDVALRCDPISGHVSLFWYQQALGQGPEFLTYFQNEAQLDKSGLPSDRFFAERPEGSVSTLKIQRTQQEDSAVYLCASSLVSEMGNEKLFFGSGTQLSVL.

The gene calls are TRBV27 and TRBJ2-1; D is perhaps TRBD1 (7 bases). Germline V gives CDR1 MNHEY, CDR2 SMNVEV (reference sequence). This CDR3 has 13 residues. V was clipped by 6 bases and J by 3 bases, with 9 bases between them. CDR3 DNA sequence: TGTGCCAGCAGCCAGGGGGGCTACAATGAGCAGTTCTTC. This codes for CASSQGGYNEQFF.

V usage is TRBV18 and J usage is TRBJ1-1; 8 nucleotides line up with TRBD1. This CDR3 is 16 amino acids long. J was trimmed by 7 bases and V by 3 bases; bases with no gene match: 13. Germline V lookup: CDR1 KGHSH, CDR2 LQKENI. CDR3 region: CASSPTPLTGGNEAFF. CDR3 nucleotides: TGTGCCAGCTCACCGACCCCCCTAACAGGGGGTAATGAAGCTTTCTTT. Filled out from reference TRBV18 and TRBJ1-1, the complete variable domain reads NAGVMQNPRHLVRRRGQEARLRCSPMKGHSHVYWYRQLPEEGLKFMVYLQKENIIDESGMPKERFSAEFPKEGPSILRIQQVVRGDSAAYFCASSPTPLTGGNEAFFGQGTRLTVV.

The CDR3 is CASSLRRGEKLFF. Here the CDR3 DNA reads TGTGCCAGCAGCTTACGCAGGGGTGAAAAACTGTTTTTT. V gene TRBV7-3 combines with J gene TRBJ1-4; the D gene is possibly TRBD1 (6 bases). The V gene's germline CDR1 is SGHTA and CDR2 FQGTGA. There are 13 residues in the CDR3. V lost 2 bases to trimming and J lost 7 bases, with 8 bases between them.

The chain carries TRBV5-1 and TRBJ2-3; TRBD1 agrees at 7 bases. CDR3 length: 17 residues. Germline assignment: CDR1 SGHRS and CDR2 YFSETQ. The V and J ends lost 0 bases and 4 bases, in that order; junction bases with no gene match: 11. CDR3 region: CASSLAPTGSGADTQYF. The CDR3 DNA reads TGCGCCAGCAGCTTGGCCCCGACAGGGTCGGGTGCAGATACGCAGTATTTT.

This clone was detected once. The rearrangement links TRBV19 to TRBJ2-1; D tentatively fits TRBD1 or TRBD2 (5 bases each). CDR3 length: 14 residues. Trimming pared 5 bases from V and 6 bases from J, leaving 14 bases between. From germline, CDR1 is LNHDA and CDR2 SQIVND (reference sequence). The CDR3 protein is CASSVLRGANEQFF. CDR3 nucleotide sequence: TGTGCCAGTAGTGTTTTAAGAGGGGCCAATGAGCAGTTCTTC.

This rearrangement joins TRBV5-1 to TRBJ2-7; D remains unclear. CDR1 is SGHRS and CDR2 is YFSETQ in the germline V gene. The CDR3 loop spans 14 amino acids. Deletions cut 2 bases from V and 2 bases from J, with 11 bases between. The CDR3 region is CASSFKGVTYEQYF. The CDR3 bases are TGCGCCAGCAGCTTTAAAGGTGTTACCTACGAGCAGTACTTC.

The chain uses TRBV15 and TRBJ2-3; D call uncertain. This CDR3 spans 12 amino acids. The germline V gene has CDR1 LNHNV and CDR2 YYDKDF (reference sequence). Trimming stripped 3 bases from V and 0 bases from J, with 1 base between. The CDR3 DNA is TGTGCCACCAGCAGGAGCACAGATACGCAGTATTTT. It translates to CATSRSTDTQYF.

The V gene is TRBV5-1, the J gene TRBJ2-7, with 7 nucleotides matching TRBD2. J lost 0 bases, V lost 4 bases, and 4 bases had no gene match. The CDR3 length is 14 residues. Looked up from germline, CDR1 is SGHRS and CDR2 is YFSETQ. The chain's CDR3 is CASSERGLSYEQYF. The CDR3 region has the DNA TGCGCCAGCAGCGAGCGGGGCCTCTCCTACGAGCAGTACTTC.

The chain carries TRBV7-2 and TRBJ2-7; D possibly matches TRBD1 or TRBD2 (6 bases each). The length of the CDR3 is 15 residues. With 1 base removed from V and 4 bases from J, the gap between germline ends came to 14 bases. The germline CDR1 and CDR2 sequences are SGHTA and FQGNSA. CDR3 nucleotide sequence: TGTGCCAGCAGCTTAGGACGGGGGCTGATGTACGAGCAGTACTTC. Residues: CASSLGRGLMYEQYF.

CDR3 protein: CASSKGDAAGNTIYF. Written as DNA, the CDR3 is TGCGCCAGCAGTAAGGGAGACGCAGCTGGAAACACCATATATTTT. The chain combines TRBV5-1 with TRBJ1-3; D ambiguous. The V end lost 5 bases, the J end lost 2 bases, and 14 bases lay between the germline ends. CDR3 length equals 15 residues. Germline lookup yields CDR1 SGHRS and CDR2 YFSETQ. Variable domain in full (rest from reference TRBV5-1 and TRBJ1-3): KAGVTQTPRYLIKTRGQQVTLSCSPISGHRSVSWYQQTPGQGLQFLFEYFSETQRNKGNFPGRFSGRQFSNSRSEMNVSTLELGDSALYLCASSKGDAAGNTIYFGEGSWLTVV.

CDR3 loop: CASSKPGQGYQPQHF. The CDR3 DNA follows: TGTGCCAGCAGTAAACCGGGACAGGGGTATCAGCCCCAGCATTTT. The rearrangement joins TRBV6-5 to TRBJ1-5; TRBD1 matches at 10 bases. Germline lookup yields CDR1 MNHEY and CDR2 SVGAGI. V lost 5 bases and J lost 5; bases outside the gene matches: 6. The CDR3 is 15 residues long.

This chain uses TRBV9 with TRBJ2-2, with D uncertain. The CDR3 runs to 14 residues. Trimming removed 5 bases at V and 1 base at J, with 9 bases between. The germline gives CDR1 SGDLS, CDR2 YYNGEE. CDR3 protein: CASSPLQNTGELFF. The CDR3 coding sequence is TGTGCCAGCAGTCCTCTCCAGAACACCGGGGAGCTGTTTTTT.

This rearrangement joins TRBV7-3 to TRBJ2-7; 8 bases match TRBD2. This CDR3 contains 14 residues. V was pared by 6 bases and J by 0 bases, with 4 bases of the junction left unmatched. CDR1 is SGHTA and CDR2 is FQGTGA in the germline V gene. The CDR3 coding sequence is TGTGCCAGCAGGGCGGGAGGTAGCTCCTACGAGCAGTACTTC. It specifies CASRAGGSSYEQYF.

The chain combines TRBV9 with TRBJ1-6; D not resolved. Germline V gives CDR1 SGDLS, CDR2 YYNGEE. The CDR3 covers 12 residues. Trimming stripped 0 bases from V and 9 bases from J, with 4 bases between. The CDR3 DNA reads TGTGCCAGCAGCGTAGTAGGTTCACCCCTCCACTTT. This codes for CASSVVGSPLHF.

The chain joins TRBV5-6 to TRBJ2-1, with D possibly being TRBD2 (7 bases). CDR3 length equals 16 residues. Germline-derived CDR1 and CDR2 are SGHDT and YYEEEE. V was pared by 2 bases and J by 7 bases, with 19 bases between. CDR3 sequence (DNA): TGTGCCAGCAGCTTTTCCCCGGGGGGCTTTGGGAATGAGCAGTTCTTC. Protein product: CASSFSPGGFGNEQFF.

V and J are TRBV7-2 and TRBJ1-5; perhaps TRBD1 as D (5 bases). Germline V lookup: CDR1 SGHTA, CDR2 FQGNSA. This CDR3 is 15 amino acids long. Trimming pared 1 base from V and 4 bases from J, leaving 11 bases between. This CDR3 reads CASSLEDTSNQPQHF. In DNA form, the CDR3 reads TGTGCCAGCAGCTTAGAGGACACCTCTAATCAGCCCCAGCATTTT.

This clone was observed a single time. This rearrangement joins TRBV6-5 to TRBJ1-5; D ambiguous. Trimming stripped 0 bases from V and 12 bases from J, with 9 bases between. The CDR3 is 12 residues long. The germline V gene encodes CDR1 MNHEY and CDR2 SVGAGI. The CDR3 sequence is CASSYSPGIQHF. For the CDR3, the DNA is TGTGCCAGCAGTTACTCGCCGGGTATCCAGCATTTT.

Here the CDR3 reads CASSQGDRLGHFF. CDR3 DNA sequence: TGTGCCAGCTCTCAAGGCGATAGATTGGGGCACTTCTTC. The chain recombines TRBV18 with TRBJ2-1; perhaps TRBD1 as D (5 bases). Germline-derived CDR1 and CDR2 are KGHSH and LQKENI. Trimming removed 6 bases at V and 16 bases at J, with 22 bases between. This CDR3 region has 13 residues.

This clone was found a few times. V gene TRBV30 combines with J gene TRBJ2-1, with 13 bases lining up with TRBD2. V was pared by 0 bases and J by 4 bases, with 0 bases of the junction left unmatched. Germline CDR1 GTSNPN, CDR2 SVGIG (reference sequence). CDR3 length: 15 residues. The CDR3 DNA is TGTGCCTGGAGTGTACTAGCGGGGGGGTACAATGAGCAGTTCTTC. The encoded protein is CAWSVLAGGYNEQFF.

V and J are TRBV5-5 and TRBJ2-7; D remains unclear. The CDR3 is 12 residues long. V was shortened by 6 bases and J by 6 bases, with 13 bases between the two germline ends. Looked up from germline, CDR1 is SGHKS and CDR2 is YYEKEE (reference sequence). CDR3 amino acids: CASKSEPGEQYF. CDR3 coding DNA: TGTGCCAGCAAGAGTGAGCCAGGCGAGCAGTACTTC.

The J gene is TRBJ1-1, the V gene TRBV5-6; D not resolved. In germline, CDR1 is SGHDT, CDR2 YYEEEE. The CDR3 extends over 13 amino acids. V was trimmed by 0 bases and J by 9 bases, leaving 12 bases between them. CDR3 sequence reads: CASSLAGLTKAFF. Here the CDR3 DNA reads TGTGCCAGCAGCTTGGCCGGTCTAACTAAAGCTTTCTTT. Full variable domain (remainder filled in from reference TRBV5-6 and TRBJ1-1): DAGVTQSPTHLIKTRGQQVTLRCSPKSGHDTVSWYQQALGQGPQFIFQYYEEEERQRGNFPDRFSGHQFPNYSSELNVNALLLGDSALYLCASSLAGLTKAFFGQGTRLTVV.